The 21 T cell receptor beta chains reported below all come from one sample, sequenced in a study of blood T cell repertoires in COVID-19. Some clones are missing from TCRdb's copy, which holds only in-frame ones; the method was immunoSEQ multiplex PCR. The repertoire holds around 330,000 clones, with about nine tenths as singletons. Source material: PBMCs or T cells enriched from blood (not recorded which). These receptors were taken from a young woman who had recovered from COVID-19.

The J gene is TRBJ2-7, the V gene TRBV7-2; a weak D match, TRBD2 (5 bases). The germline V gene has CDR1 SGHTA and CDR2 FQGNSA. The CDR3 has 15 residues. Trimming removed 6 bases at V and 0 bases at J, with 15 bases between. CDR3 loop: CASSRGRENSYEQYF. DNA for the CDR3: TGTGCCAGCAGTCGAGGGAGAGAGAACTCCTACGAGCAGTACTTC.

The chain is built from TRBV28 and TRBJ1-2; D may be TRBD1 (5 bases). The CDR3 has 16 amino acids. CDR1 is MDHEN and CDR2 is SYDVKM in the germline V gene. The V and J ends lost 7 bases and 7 bases respectively, with 25 bases between them. The DNA of the CDR3 is TGTGCCAGCACCTCCGTTCGAGGACGGGGGATGGGTGGCTACACCTTC. It is translated as CASTSVRGRGMGGYTF.

The chain joins TRBV30 to TRBJ1-5; D is possibly TRBD1 (5 bases). CDR1 GTSNPN and CDR2 SVGIG come from the germline V gene (reference sequence). V was cut by 5 bases and J by 3 bases, with 11 bases left in between. This CDR3 contains 13 residues. The CDR3 DNA reads as TGTGCCTGGGGCGACAGAAACAATCAGCCCCAGCATTTT. This sequence encodes CAWGDRNNQPQHF. The entire variable domain, with the rest obtained from reference TRBV30 and TRBJ1-5, is as follows: SQTIHQWPATLVQPVGSPLSLECTVEGTSNPNLYWYRQAAGRGLQLLFYSVGIGQISSEVPQNLSASRPQDRQFILSSKKLLLSDSGFYLCAWGDRNNQPQHFGDGTRLSIL.

The chain joins TRBV4-3 to TRBJ2-5, with TRBD1 matching 8 bases. In germline, CDR1 is LGHNA, CDR2 YSLEER. The junction had 12 bases not matched to a gene; V was cut back by 3 bases and J by 9 bases. The CDR3 consists of 15 residues. CDR3 nucleotides: TGCGCCAGCAGCCAGGACGGGACAGGCCGGTTGGCCCAGTACTTC. Encoded protein: CASSQDGTGRLAQYF.

The chain joins TRBV7-8 to TRBJ2-3; TRBD2 agrees at 7 bases. Germline V gene sequence: CDR1 SGHVS, CDR2 FQNEAQ. The ends lost 5 bases at V and 0 bases at J; junction bases unmatched: 20. This CDR3 is 20 amino acids long. The CDR3 protein is CASSPRSITGLPRSTDTQYF. Written as DNA, the CDR3 is TGTGCCAGCAGCCCCCGATCCATAACGGGACTACCAAGGAGCACAGATACGCAGTATTTT. The full variable domain, rest sourced from reference TRBV7-8 and TRBJ2-3, is GAGVSQSPRYKVAKRGQDVALRCDPISGHVSLFWYQQALGQGPEFLTYFQNEAQLDKSGLPSDRFFAERPEGSVSTLKIQRTQQEDSAVYLCASSPRSITGLPRSTDTQYFGPGTRLTVL.

CDR3 coding DNA: TGTGCCAGCAGCCAAGCGTCGGGGAGTAATTCACCCCTCCACTTT. Encoded protein: CASSQASGSNSPLHF. J is TRBJ1-6 and V is TRBV3-1 (or the pseudogene TRBV3-2); D call uncertain. There are 15 residues in the CDR3. The germline CDR1 and CDR2 sequences are LGHDT and YNNKEL (reference sequence). Trimming cost V 1 base and J 6 bases, with 10 bases left between them.

This clone appeared a single time. The chain couples TRBV4-2 to TRBJ1-1; 7 bases are a match to TRBD1. CDR1 is LGHNA and CDR2 is YNFKEQ in the germline V gene. CDR3 size: 15 residues. After removal of 1 base from V and 5 bases from J, the junction contained 7 bases not matched to a gene. CDR3 protein: CASSQVWTGGTEAFF. The CDR3 DNA sequence: TGTGCCAGCAGCCAAGTGTGGACAGGTGGTACTGAAGCTTTCTTT.

The chain carries TRBV5-6 and TRBJ2-3; 8 bases are shared with TRBD2. Germline trimming cut 1 base from V and 4 bases from J; bases unmatched to any gene: 11. This CDR3 has 17 residues. From germline, CDR1 is SGHDT and CDR2 YYEEEE. This chain's CDR3 is CASSLMITAGEADTQYF. CDR3 sequence (DNA): TGTGCCAGCAGCTTGATGATTACAGCGGGAGAGGCAGATACGCAGTATTTT.

CDR3 residues: CASKTGVGANVLTF. DNA of the CDR3: TGCGCCAGCAAGACAGGGGTCGGGGCCAACGTCCTGACTTTC. V usage is TRBV5-1 and J usage is TRBJ2-6, with TRBD1 matching 8 bases. The CDR3 runs to 14 residues. Looked up from germline, CDR1 is SGHRS and CDR2 is YFSETQ. V lost 6 bases, J lost 4 bases, and 3 bases stayed unmatched. Based on the CDR3 plus reference TRBV5-1 and TRBJ2-6, the full variable domain is KAGVTQTPRYLIKTRGQQVTLSCSPISGHRSVSWYQQTPGQGLQFLFEYFSETQRNKGNFPGRFSGRQFSNSRSEMNVSTLELGDSALYLCASKTGVGANVLTFGAGSRLTVL.

This clone was seen only once. This sequence joins TRBV9 and TRBJ2-5; no clear D gene. Germline V gene sequence: CDR1 SGDLS, CDR2 YYNGEE. Trimming stripped 1 base from V and 0 bases from J, with 4 bases between. The CDR3 consists of 13 residues. The CDR3 nucleotides read TGTGCCAGCAGCGTACGGTACCAAGAGACCCAGTACTTC. It codes for CASSVRYQETQYF.

The chain employs TRBV7-8 and TRBJ2-5; 10 bases are shared with TRBD2. This CDR3 is built from 16 residues. V lost 1 base to trimming and J lost 4 bases; unmatched junction nucleotides: 6. CDR1 SGHVS and CDR2 FQNEAQ come from the germline V gene. The CDR3 here is CASSLVASGSVETQYF. CDR3 nucleotides: TGTGCCAGCAGCTTAGTGGCTAGCGGGAGCGTAGAGACCCAGTACTTC.

This clone has only one observation. The gene calls are TRBV11-2 and TRBJ2-7, with D maybe TRBD1 (5 bases). Germline-derived CDR1 and CDR2 are SGHAT and FQNNGV. V shed 1 base and J shed 7 bases, with 14 bases lying between them. The CDR3 spans 14 residues. The CDR3 coding sequence is TGTGCCAGCAGCTTAGTGGCTGGGGCAGGGGAGCAGTACTTC. It translates to CASSLVAGAGEQYF.

V usage is TRBV12-3 or TRBV12-4 and J usage is TRBJ2-7, with TRBD1 matching over 9 bases. Germline trimming cut 6 bases from V and 6 bases from J; bases unmatched to any gene: 3. The CDR3 totals 12 residues. CDR3 residues: CASSPDRGEQYF. As DNA, the CDR3 is TGTGCCAGCAGCCCGGACAGGGGCGAGCAGTACTTC.

This chain connects TRBV5-1 to TRBJ1-1; D is possibly TRBD1 (5 bases). Between the trimmed V and J ends, which lost 5 bases and 3 bases, there was a span of 20 bases. Germline CDR1 SGHRS, CDR2 YFSETQ. The CDR3 has 16 residues. The DNA for the CDR3 is TGCGCCAGCAGTATCCAGGGCAGTCTCTCTTACACTGAAGCTTTCTTT. Translated, it gives CASSIQGSLSYTEAFF.

This clone was detected only once. V is TRBV28 and J is TRBJ1-4; TRBD1 matches at 7 bases. Germline trimming cut 5 bases from V and 2 bases from J; bases unmatched to any gene: 8. This CDR3 comprises 16 residues. CDR1 and CDR2 (germline): MDHEN, SYDVKM. CDR3 DNA: TGTGCCAGCAGTCTCCCCAGGGGGGCGACTAATGAAAAACTGTTTTTT. Its protein is CASSLPRGATNEKLFF.

The chain employs TRBV28 and TRBJ1-5; a possible D gene is TRBD1 (6 bases). This CDR3 is built from 15 residues. Germline values: CDR1 MDHEN, CDR2 SYDVKM. V lost 8 bases and J 0 bases, leaving 14 bases between the germline ends. The CDR3 DNA follows: TGTGCCAGCCAATGGACAGCAGATAGCAATCAGCCCCAGCATTTT. It is translated as CASQWTADSNQPQHF.

V gene TRBV7-8 combines with J gene TRBJ1-5, with 8 nucleotides matching TRBD1. The V and J ends lost 5 bases and 0 bases, in that order; junction bases with no gene match: 6. The CDR3 spans 16 residues. The germline V gene has CDR1 SGHVS and CDR2 FQNEAQ. In DNA, the CDR3 is TGTGCCAGCAGCCCCGTGACAGGGGCTAGCAATCAGCCCCAGCATTTT. It specifies CASSPVTGASNQPQHF.

This clone was recorded a few times. V and J are TRBV5-5 and TRBJ1-1; 12 bases are a match to TRBD1. CDR1 is SGHKS, CDR2 YYEKEE, per germline (reference sequence). J gave up 0 bases and V 2 bases, and 11 bases lay outside the gene matches. The CDR3 runs to 19 residues. The chain's CDR3 is CASSFVWDRGRELNTEAFF. In DNA form, the CDR3 reads TGTGCCAGCAGCTTTGTGTGGGACAGGGGGCGCGAGTTGAACACTGAAGCTTTCTTT. Full variable domain (missing parts from reference TRBV5-5 and TRBJ1-1): DAGVTQSPTHLIKTRGQQVTLRCSPISGHKSVSWYQQVLGQGPQFIFQYYEKEERGRGNFPDRFSARQFPNYSSELNVNALLLGDSALYLCASSFVWDRGRELNTEAFFGQGTRLTVV.

CDR3 nucleotides: TGTGCCAGCAGCTTAACGGACAGACACTATGGCTACACCTTC. Its translation is CASSLTDRHYGYTF. This rearrangement joins TRBV11-2 to TRBJ1-2, with TRBD1 as a possible D gene (6 bases). The V and J ends lost 2 bases and 3 bases respectively, with 10 bases between them. This CDR3 contains 14 residues. The germline V gene has CDR1 SGHAT and CDR2 FQNNGV.

The rearrangement links TRBV19 to TRBJ2-2; maybe TRBD1 (6 bases). Trimming stripped 4 bases from V and 4 bases from J, with 13 bases between. Germline lookup yields CDR1 LNHDA and CDR2 SQIVND (reference sequence). The CDR3 loop spans 15 amino acids. CDR3 nucleotides: TGTGCCAGTAGTACAGGGGACGGCGTCACCGGGGAGCTGTTTTTT. Its protein is CASSTGDGVTGELFF.

The V and J genes are TRBV13 and TRBJ1-2, with 8 bases fitting TRBD1. The CDR3 consists of 14 residues. CDR1 and CDR2 from the germline V gene are PRHDT and FYEKMQ (reference sequence). The V segment lost 5 bases and the J segment 7 bases; nucleotides outside the gene matches: 9. The CDR3: CASSQSWDRSGYTF. CDR3 nucleotides: TGTGCCAGCAGCCAATCTTGGGACAGGAGTGGCTACACCTTC. Variable domain in full (rest from reference TRBV13 and TRBJ1-2): AAGVIQSPRHLIKEKRETATLKCYPIPRHDTVYWYQQGPGQDPQFLISFYEKMQSDKGSIPDRFSAQQFSDYHSELNMSSLELGDSALYFCASSQSWDRSGYTFGSGTRLTVV.